This section outlines one TCR beta chain sequence together with its context. The sample belongs to a study of technical replicates of blood from several donors. CDR1 and CDR2 from the germline V gene are MNHNY and SVGAGI (reference sequence). The CDR3 is 14 residues long. V gave up 8 bases and J gave up 4 bases, with 18 bases separating them. Generated by immunoSEQ multiplex PCR, the TCRdb table keeps only in-frame clones and is missing some. The data hold tens of thousands of clones, with approximately 93% observed a single time. Sequencing was carried out using T cells isolated from PBMCs. The receptor was isolated from a human donor in good health. This chain joins TRBV6-6 and TRBJ2-7; a possible D gene is TRBD1 (5 bases). CDR3 protein: CASARESSRYEQYF. CDR3 coding DNA: TGTGCCAGCGCCAGGGAATCAAGTAGGTACGAGCAGTACTTC.